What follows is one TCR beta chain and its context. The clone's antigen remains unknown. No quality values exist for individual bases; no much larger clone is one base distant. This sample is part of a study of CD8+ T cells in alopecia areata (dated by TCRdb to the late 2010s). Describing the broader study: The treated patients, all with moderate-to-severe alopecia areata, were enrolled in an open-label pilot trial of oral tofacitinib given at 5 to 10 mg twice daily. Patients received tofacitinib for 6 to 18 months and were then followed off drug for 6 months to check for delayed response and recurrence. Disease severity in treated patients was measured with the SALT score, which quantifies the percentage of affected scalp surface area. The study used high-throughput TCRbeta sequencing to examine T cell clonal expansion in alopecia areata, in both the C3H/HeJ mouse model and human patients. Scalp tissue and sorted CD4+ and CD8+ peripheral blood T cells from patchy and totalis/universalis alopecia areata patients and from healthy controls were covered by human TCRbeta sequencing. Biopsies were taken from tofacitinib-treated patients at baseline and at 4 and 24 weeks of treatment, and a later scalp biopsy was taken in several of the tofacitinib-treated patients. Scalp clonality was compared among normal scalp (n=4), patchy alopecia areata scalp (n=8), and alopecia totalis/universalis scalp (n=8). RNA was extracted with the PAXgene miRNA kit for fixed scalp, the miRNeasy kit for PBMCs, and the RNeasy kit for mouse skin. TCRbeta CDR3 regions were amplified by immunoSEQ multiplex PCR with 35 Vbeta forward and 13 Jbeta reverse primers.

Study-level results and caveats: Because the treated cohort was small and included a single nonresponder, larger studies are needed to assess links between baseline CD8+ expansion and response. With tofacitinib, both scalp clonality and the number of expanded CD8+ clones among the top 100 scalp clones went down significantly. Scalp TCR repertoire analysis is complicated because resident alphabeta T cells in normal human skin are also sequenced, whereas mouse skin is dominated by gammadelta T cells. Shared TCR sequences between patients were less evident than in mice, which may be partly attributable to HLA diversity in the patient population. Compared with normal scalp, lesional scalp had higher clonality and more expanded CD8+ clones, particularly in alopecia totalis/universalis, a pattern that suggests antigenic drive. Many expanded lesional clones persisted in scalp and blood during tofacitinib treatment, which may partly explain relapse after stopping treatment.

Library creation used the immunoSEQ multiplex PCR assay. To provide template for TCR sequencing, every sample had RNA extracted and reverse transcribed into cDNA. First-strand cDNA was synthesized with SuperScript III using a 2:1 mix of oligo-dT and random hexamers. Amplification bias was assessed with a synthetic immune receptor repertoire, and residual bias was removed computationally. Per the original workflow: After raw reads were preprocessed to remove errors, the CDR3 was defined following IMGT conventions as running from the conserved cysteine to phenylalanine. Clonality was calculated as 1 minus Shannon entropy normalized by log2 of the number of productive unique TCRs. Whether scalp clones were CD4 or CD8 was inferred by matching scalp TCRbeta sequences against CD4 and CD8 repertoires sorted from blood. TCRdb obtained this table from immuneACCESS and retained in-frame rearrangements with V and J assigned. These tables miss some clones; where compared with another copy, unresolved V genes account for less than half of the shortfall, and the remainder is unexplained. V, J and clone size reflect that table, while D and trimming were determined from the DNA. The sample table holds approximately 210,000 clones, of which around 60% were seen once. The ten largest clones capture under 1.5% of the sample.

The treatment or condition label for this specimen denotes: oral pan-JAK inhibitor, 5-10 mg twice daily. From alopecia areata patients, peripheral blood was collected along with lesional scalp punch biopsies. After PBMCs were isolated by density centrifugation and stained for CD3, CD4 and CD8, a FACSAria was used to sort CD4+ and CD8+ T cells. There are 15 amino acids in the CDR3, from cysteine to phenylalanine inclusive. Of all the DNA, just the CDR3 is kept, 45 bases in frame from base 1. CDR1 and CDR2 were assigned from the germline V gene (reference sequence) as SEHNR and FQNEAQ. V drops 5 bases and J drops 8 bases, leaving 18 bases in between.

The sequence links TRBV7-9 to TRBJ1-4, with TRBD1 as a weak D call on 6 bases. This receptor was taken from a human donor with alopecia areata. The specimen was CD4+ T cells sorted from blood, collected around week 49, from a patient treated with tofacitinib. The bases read TGTGCCAGCAGCCGTACTACAGGGAAGAACGAAAAACTGTTTTTT. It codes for CASSRTTGKNEKLFF.